This TCR beta chain was captured in a study of shared clonotypes between healthy human individuals. Study findings and constraints: Only a few donors were included, so the genetic and exposure-history diversity represented was limited.

Germline V gene lookup returns CDR1 SNHLY and CDR2 FYNNEI. The V gene lost 3 bases and the J gene lost 4 bases, with 10 bases spanning the gap. This CDR3 is 13 amino acids long. A note on this clone: What it recognizes is unknown.

Execution of the assay was at deep level. TCRdb keeps only in-frame clones here, not all; method: immunoSEQ multiplex PCR. The sample records approximately 530,000 clones, roughly 95% being singletons. This TCR was sampled from a woman in her thirties in good health. The V call is TRBV2, the J call TRBJ2-7; D unresolved. Sequenced material: naive CD4+ T cells sorted from blood. Subset indicated: CD45RA+ positively selected. The CDR3 sequence is CASSEAEPYEQYF. Here the CDR3 DNA reads TGTGCCAGCAGTGAGGCAGAGCCTTACGAGCAGTACTTC.